This is a list of T cell receptor beta chains from one sample in a study of graft-versus-host responses after intestinal transplantation. Their cognate antigens are unknown. The assay was immunoSEQ multiplex PCR, and TCRdb's table has in-frame clones only and misses some. This sample has around 99,000 clones, with approximately 94% found just once. The specimen was unstimulated CD8+ T cells sorted from spleen or lymph node cells, collected before intestinal transplant. These receptors were taken from a human donor who received an intestinal transplant. Both conserved end residues are trimmed from each CDR3. Each record gives: V gene, J gene, clone size, D gene, CDR3 protein. The D gene is left open where the match is weak. Only part of the rows carry a size: once, few, many, or a class if the clone is expanded.

>TRBV4-1|TRBJ2-7|.|TRBD1
ASSSQGGLYEQY
>TRBV29-1|TRBJ2-3|.|.
SVLDETRTDTQY
>TRBV6-5|TRBJ1-5|.|.
ASTQGYQPQH
>TRBV4-3|TRBJ2-5|once|TRBD2
ASSQTPTSGGGETQY
>TRBV29-1|TRBJ1-1|.|.
SVTDTEAF
>TRBV29-1|TRBJ1-1|.|.
SVETSTEAF
>TRBV9|TRBJ2-7|.|TRBD1
ASSADDRGRYEQY
>TRBV4-1|TRBJ1-5|.|TRBD1
ASSPVGQGDQPQH
>TRBV7-2|TRBJ2-3|.|TRBD2
ASSSPLAYSTDTQY
>TRBV15|TRBJ2-3|.|TRBD1
ATAGQGATDTQY
>TRBV5-5|TRBJ1-3|few|.
ASSQRQVSPGNTIY
>TRBV7-9|TRBJ2-2|.|.
ASSLAPRLVNTGELF
>TRBV7-9|TRBJ1-2|.|.
ASSLYGGVRENYGYT
>TRBV7-9|TRBJ1-1|.|.
ASSLTGNTEAF
>TRBV4-3|TRBJ1-4|.|.
ASSQDRGENEKLF
>TRBV7-2|TRBJ2-1|.|TRBD1
ASSLDSISGTGRRNEQF
>TRBV27|TRBJ2-7|once|.
ASSLTRQDKQY
>TRBV7-2|TRBJ2-3|.|.
ASSIWGGDQDTQY
>TRBV7-9|TRBJ2-1|.|.
ASQGLDEQF
>TRBV7-6|TRBJ2-7|.|TRBD2
ASSLWPGLAGATEVYEQY